This T cell receptor (beta chain) was retrieved from a study of shared clonotypes between healthy human individuals. Assay: immunoSEQ multiplex PCR; the TCRdb copy retains only in-frame clones and omits some. The sample has nearly 2 million clones; roughly 94% are singletons. It was CD45RO-negative cells, positively selected for CCR7, that made up naive CD8 cells, with terminally differentiated effector memory CD45RA+ cells excluded. Details on this clone: Its antigen is not identified.

Regarding the study as a whole: With a few donors compared, 5% to 5.5% of naive CD4 clonotypes were shared.

The germline CDR1 and CDR2 sequences are MDHEN and SYDVKM. CDR3 length: 13 amino acids. Trimming stripped 7 bases from V and 5 bases from J, with 11 bases between. The specimen was naive CD8+ T cells sorted from blood. The rearrangement joins TRBV28 to TRBJ1-4; D call uncertain. The receptor was isolated from a man aged 18 to 30 in good health. The chain's CDR3 is CASNPRRNEKLFF. The CDR3 DNA sequence: TGTGCCAGCAACCCGAGAAGGAATGAAAAACTGTTTTTT.